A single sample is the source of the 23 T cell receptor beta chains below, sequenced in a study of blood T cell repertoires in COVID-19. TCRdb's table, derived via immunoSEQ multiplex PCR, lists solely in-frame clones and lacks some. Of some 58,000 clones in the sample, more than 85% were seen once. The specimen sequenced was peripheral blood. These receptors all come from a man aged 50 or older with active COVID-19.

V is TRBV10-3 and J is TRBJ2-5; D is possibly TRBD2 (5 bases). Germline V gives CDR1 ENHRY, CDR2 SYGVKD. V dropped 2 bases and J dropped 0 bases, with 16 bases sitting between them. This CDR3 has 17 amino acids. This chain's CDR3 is CAISEGPAGLYQETQYF. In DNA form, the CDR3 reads TGTGCCATCAGTGAGGGCCCGGCGGGCCTGTACCAAGAGACCCAGTACTTC.

This chain's CDR3 is CASSLGSASGGRSTDTQYF. As DNA, the CDR3 is TGTGCCAGCAGCCTCGGGTCGGCTAGCGGGGGACGATCGACAGATACGCAGTATTTT. V usage is TRBV7-2 and J usage is TRBJ2-3; TRBD2 matches at 10 bases. Germline values: CDR1 SGHTA, CDR2 FQGNSA. The CDR3 extends over 19 amino acids. V lost 5 bases to trimming and J lost 3 bases; unmatched junction nucleotides: 17.

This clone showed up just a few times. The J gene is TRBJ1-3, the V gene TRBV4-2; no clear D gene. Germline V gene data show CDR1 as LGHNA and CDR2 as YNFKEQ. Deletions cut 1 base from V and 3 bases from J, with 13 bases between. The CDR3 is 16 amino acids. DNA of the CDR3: TGTGCCAGCAGCCAAGCCGATTACGGCGGTGGAAACACCATATATTTT. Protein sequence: CASSQADYGGGNTIYF.

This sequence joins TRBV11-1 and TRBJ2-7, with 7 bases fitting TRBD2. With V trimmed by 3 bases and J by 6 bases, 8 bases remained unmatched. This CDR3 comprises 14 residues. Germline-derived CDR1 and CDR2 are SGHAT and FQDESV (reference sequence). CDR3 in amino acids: CASSFGGSLIEQYF. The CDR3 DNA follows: TGTGCCAGCAGCTTTGGCGGGAGCCTTATCGAGCAGTACTTC.

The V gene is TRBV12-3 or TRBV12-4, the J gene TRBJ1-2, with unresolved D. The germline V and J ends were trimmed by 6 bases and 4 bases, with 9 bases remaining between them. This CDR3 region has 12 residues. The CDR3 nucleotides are TGTGCCAGCAGAGGGAGGGCCTATGGCTACACCTTC. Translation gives CASRGRAYGYTF.

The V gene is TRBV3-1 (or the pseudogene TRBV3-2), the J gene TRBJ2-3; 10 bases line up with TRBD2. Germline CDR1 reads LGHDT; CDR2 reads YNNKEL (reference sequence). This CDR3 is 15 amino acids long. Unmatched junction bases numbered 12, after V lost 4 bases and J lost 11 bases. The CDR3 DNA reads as TGTGCCAGCAGCCCGGGGACTAGCGACTCGAAGCTGCAGTATTTT. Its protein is CASSPGTSDSKLQYF.

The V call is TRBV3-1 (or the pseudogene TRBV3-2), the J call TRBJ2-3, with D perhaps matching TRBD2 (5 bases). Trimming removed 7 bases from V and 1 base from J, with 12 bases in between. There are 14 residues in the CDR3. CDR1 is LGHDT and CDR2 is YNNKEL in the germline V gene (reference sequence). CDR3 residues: CASNRGEGTDTQYF. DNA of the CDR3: TGTGCCAGCAATCGGGGAGAAGGCACAGATACGCAGTATTTT.

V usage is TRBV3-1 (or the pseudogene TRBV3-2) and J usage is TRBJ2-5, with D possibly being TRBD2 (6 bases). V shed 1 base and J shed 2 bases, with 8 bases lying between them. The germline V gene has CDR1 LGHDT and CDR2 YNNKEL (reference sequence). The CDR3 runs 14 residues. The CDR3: CASSQVGGQETQYF. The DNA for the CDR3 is TGTGCCAGCAGCCAAGTCGGGGGTCAAGAGACCCAGTACTTC.

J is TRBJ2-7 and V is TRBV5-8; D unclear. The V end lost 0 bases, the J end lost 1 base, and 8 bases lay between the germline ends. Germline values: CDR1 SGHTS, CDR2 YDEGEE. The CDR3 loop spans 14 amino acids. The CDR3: CASSLVFLSYEQYF. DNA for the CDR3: TGTGCCAGCAGCTTGGTTTTCTTATCCTACGAGCAGTACTTC. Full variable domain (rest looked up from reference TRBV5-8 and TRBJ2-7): EAGVTQSPTHLIKTRGQQATLRCSPISGHTSVYWYQQALGLGLQFLLWYDEGEERNRGNFPPRFSGRQFPNYSSELNVNALELEDSALYLCASSLVFLSYEQYFGPGTRLTVT.

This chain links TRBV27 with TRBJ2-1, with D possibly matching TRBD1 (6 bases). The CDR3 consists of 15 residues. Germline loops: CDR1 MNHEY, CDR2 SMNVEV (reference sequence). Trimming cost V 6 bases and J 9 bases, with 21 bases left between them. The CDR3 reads CASSRPGVPRGEQFF. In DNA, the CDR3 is TGTGCCAGCAGCCGGCCAGGGGTACCTAGGGGTGAGCAGTTCTTC.

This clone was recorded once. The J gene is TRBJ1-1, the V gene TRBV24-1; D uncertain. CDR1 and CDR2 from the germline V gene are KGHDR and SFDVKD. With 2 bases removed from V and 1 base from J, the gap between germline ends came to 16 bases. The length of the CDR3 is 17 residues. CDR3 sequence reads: CATSDSGLSRKNTEAFF. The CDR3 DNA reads TGTGCCACCAGTGATTCCGGACTGAGCAGGAAGAACACTGAAGCTTTCTTT.

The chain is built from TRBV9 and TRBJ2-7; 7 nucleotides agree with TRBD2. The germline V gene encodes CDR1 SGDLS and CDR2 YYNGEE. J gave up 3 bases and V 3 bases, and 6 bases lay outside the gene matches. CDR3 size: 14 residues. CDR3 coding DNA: TGTGCCAGCAGCGAAGGCGGGGACTACTACGAGCAGTACTTC. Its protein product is CASSEGGDYYEQYF.

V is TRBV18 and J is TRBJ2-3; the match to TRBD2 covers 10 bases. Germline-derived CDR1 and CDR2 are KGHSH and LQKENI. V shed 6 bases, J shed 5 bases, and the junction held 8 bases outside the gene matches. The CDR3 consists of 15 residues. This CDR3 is CASSRTSGTGDTQYF. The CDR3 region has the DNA TGTGCCAGCTCGCGTACTAGCGGGACTGGAGATACGCAGTATTTT.

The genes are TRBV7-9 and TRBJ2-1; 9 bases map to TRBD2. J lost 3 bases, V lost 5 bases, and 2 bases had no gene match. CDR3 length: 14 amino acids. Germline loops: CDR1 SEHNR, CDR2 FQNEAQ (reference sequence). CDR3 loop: CASSPSGDYNEQFF. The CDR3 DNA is TGTGCCAGCAGCCCTAGCGGGGACTACAATGAGCAGTTCTTC.

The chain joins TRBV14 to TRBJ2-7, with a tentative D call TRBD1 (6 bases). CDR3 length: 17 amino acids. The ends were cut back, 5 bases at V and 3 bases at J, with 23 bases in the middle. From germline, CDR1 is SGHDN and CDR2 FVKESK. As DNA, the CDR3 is TGTGCCAGCAGCAGGGACAACGCTTTTCGGGGTAACTACGAGCAGTACTTC. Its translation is CASSRDNAFRGNYEQYF. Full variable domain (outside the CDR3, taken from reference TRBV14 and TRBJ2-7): EAGVTQFPSHSVIEKGQTVTLRCDPISGHDNLYWYRRVMGKEIKFLLHFVKESKQDESGMPNNRFLAERTGGTYSTLKVQPAELEDSGVYFCASSRDNAFRGNYEQYFGPGTRLTVT.

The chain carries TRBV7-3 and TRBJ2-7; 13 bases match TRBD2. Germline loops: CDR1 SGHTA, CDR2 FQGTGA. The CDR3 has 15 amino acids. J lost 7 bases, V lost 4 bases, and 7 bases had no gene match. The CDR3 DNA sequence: TGTGCCAGCAGCTCGGGACTAGCGGGAACGGGGGAGCAGTACTTC. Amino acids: CASSSGLAGTGEQYF.

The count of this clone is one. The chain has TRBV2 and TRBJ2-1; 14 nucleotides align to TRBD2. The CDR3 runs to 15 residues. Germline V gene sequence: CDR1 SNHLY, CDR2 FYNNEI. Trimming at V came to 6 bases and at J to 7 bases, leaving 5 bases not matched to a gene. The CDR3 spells CASSRLAGGPNEQFF. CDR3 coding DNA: TGTGCCAGCAGCAGACTAGCGGGGGGGCCGAATGAGCAGTTCTTC. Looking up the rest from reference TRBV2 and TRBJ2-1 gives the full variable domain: EPEVTQTPSHQVTQMGQEVILRCVPISNHLYFYWYRQILGQKVEFLVSFYNNEISEKSEIFDDQFSVERPDGSNFTLKIRSTKLEDSAMYFCASSRLAGGPNEQFFGPGTRLTVL.

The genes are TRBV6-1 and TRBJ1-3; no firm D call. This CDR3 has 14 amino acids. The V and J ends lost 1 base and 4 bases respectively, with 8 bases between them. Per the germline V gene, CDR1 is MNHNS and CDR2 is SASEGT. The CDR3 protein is CASSEGGYGNTIYF. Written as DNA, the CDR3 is TGTGCCAGCAGTGAAGGCGGGTACGGAAACACCATATATTTT.

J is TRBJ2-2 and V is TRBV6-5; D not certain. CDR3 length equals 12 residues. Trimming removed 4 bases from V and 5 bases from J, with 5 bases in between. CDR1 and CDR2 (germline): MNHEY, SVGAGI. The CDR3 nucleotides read TGTGCCAGCAGTTCTAGGACCGGGGAGCTGTTTTTT. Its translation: CASSSRTGELFF.

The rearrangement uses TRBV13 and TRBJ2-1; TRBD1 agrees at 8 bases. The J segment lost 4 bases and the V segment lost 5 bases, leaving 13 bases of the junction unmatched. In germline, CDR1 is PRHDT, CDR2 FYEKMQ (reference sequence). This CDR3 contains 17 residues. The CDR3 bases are TGTGCCAGCAGCCCTCACCGGACAGGGTTTTGGTACAATGAGCAGTTCTTC. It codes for CASSPHRTGFWYNEQFF.

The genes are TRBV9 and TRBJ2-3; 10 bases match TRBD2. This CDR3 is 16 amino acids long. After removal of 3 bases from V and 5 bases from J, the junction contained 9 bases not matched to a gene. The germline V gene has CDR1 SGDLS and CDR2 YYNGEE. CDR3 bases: TGTGCCAGCAGCGCAGCGGGGGGGCCTTTGGGAGATACGCAGTATTTT. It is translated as CASSAAGGPLGDTQYF.

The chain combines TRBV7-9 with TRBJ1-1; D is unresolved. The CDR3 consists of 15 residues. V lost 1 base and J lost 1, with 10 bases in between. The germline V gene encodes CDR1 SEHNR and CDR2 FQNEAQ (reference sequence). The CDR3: CASSLGVRGNTEAFF. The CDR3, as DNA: TGTGCCAGCAGCTTAGGCGTAAGAGGGAACACTGAAGCTTTCTTT.

As DNA, the CDR3 is TGTGCCAGAGACCGGGACAGTAACAATGAGCAGTTCTTC. Encoded protein: CARDRDSNNEQFF. The rearrangement links TRBV2 to TRBJ2-1; 7 positions match TRBD1. This CDR3 has 13 amino acids. Germline assignment: CDR1 SNHLY and CDR2 FYNNEI. The junction had 7 bases not matched to a gene; V was cut back by 9 bases and J by 5 bases.